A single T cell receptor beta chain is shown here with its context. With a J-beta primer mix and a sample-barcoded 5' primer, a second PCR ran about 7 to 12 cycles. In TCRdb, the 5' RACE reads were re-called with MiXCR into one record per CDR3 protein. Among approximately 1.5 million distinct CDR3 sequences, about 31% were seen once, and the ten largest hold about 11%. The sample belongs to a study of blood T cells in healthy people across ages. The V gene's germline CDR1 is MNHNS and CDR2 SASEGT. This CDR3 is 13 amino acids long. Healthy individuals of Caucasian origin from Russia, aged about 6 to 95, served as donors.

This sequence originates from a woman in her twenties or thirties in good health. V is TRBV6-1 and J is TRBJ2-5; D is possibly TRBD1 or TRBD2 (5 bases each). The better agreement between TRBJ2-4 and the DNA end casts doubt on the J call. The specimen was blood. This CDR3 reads CASRAGTKNIQYF. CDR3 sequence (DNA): TGTGCCAGCAGGGCCGGGACGAAAAACATTCAGTACTTC.